The clone carrying this T cell receptor (beta chain) turned up a few times. Per the study methods: From reference gene primer amplification, estimates of nucleated cell counts were derived. Data came from immunoSEQ multiplex PCR; TCRdb stores just in-frame clones and leaves some out. V, J and clone size are those of that table, while D and trimming were read from the DNA. The data contain 120,000 or so clones, roughly 79% of them singletons. These data originate in a study of blood T cell repertoires in COVID-19. Looking at the study overall: Samples of COVID-19 (acute and convalescent) were obtained from the United States, Italy and Spain.

CDR3 length equals 14 residues. J lost 5 bases, V lost 5 bases, and 6 bases had no gene match. Per germline, CDR1 SGHTA and CDR2 FQGNSA. J is TRBJ2-5 and V is TRBV7-2; 9 positions match TRBD1. The sequence derives from a woman at least 80 years old with active or convalescent COVID-19. Sequenced material: peripheral blood. This CDR3 is CASSANRGRETQYF. CDR3 DNA: TGTGCCAGCAGCGCCAACAGGGGGCGGGAGACCCAGTACTTC.